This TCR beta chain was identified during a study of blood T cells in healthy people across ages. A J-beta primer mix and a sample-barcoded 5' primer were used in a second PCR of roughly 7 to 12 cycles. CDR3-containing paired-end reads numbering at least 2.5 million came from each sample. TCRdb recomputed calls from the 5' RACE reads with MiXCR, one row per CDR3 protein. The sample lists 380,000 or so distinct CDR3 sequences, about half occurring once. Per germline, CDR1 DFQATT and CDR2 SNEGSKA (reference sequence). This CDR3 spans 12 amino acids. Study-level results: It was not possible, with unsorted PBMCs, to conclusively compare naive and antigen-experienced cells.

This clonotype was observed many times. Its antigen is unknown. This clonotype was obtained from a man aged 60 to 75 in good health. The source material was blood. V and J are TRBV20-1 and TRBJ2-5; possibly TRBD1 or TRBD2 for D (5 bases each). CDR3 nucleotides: TGCAGCGCCGATGGGGGACAAGAGACCCAGTACTTC. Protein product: CSADGGQETQYF.